This T cell receptor (beta chain) was captured by sequencing in a study of blood T cell repertoires in COVID-19. At the level of the study: Two negative PCRs, clearance, or symptom resolution were required of recovered Cohort 3 donors. From the United States, Italy and Spain came samples of acute and convalescent COVID-19.

Study processing details: Amplification from reference gene primers served as the basis for estimated nucleated cell counts. Assay used: immunoSEQ multiplex PCR; TCRdb lists only in-frame clones, some missing. V, J and clone size were drawn from that table, and D and trimming were deduced from the DNA. Of 400,000 or so clones in the sample, 70% to 90% were seen once. The V end lost 6 bases, the J end lost 2 bases, and 8 bases lay between the germline ends. The CDR3 is 13 amino acids. In germline, CDR1 is MNHEY, CDR2 SVGAGI. Participants' own reports of clinical history determined their cohort assignment.

This TCR came from a man aged 35 to 55 in a cohort exposed to, infected with or recovered from COVID-19 (not recorded which). Sequenced: PBMCs or T cells enriched from blood (not recorded which). This chain links TRBV6-5 with TRBJ1-3; maybe TRBD1 (6 bases). The CDR3 protein is CASRSGAGNTIYF. The CDR3, as DNA: TGTGCCAGCAGGTCAGGGGCTGGAAACACCATATATTTT.